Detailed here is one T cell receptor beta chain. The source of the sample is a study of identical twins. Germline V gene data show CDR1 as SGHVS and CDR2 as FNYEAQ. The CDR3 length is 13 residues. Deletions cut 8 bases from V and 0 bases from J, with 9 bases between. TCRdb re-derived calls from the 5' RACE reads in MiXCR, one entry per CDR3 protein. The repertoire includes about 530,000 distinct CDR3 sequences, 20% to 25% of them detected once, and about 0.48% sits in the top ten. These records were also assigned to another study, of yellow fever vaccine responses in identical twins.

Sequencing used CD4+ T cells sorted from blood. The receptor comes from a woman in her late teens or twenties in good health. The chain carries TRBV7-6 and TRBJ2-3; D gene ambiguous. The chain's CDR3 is CASDELSTDTQYF. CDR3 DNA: TGTGCCAGCGACGAACTTAGCACAGATACGCAGTATTTT.